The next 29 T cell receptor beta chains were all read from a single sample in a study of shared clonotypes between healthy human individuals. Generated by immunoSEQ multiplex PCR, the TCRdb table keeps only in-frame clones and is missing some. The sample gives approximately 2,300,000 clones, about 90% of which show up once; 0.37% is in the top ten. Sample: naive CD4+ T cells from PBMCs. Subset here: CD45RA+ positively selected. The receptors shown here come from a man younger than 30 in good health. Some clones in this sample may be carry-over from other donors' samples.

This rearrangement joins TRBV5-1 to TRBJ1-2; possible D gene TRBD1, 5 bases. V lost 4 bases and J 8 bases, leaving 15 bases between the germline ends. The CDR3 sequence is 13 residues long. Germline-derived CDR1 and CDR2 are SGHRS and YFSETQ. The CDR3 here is CASSPRWQGGYTF. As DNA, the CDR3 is TGCGCCAGCAGCCCCAGGTGGCAGGGAGGCTACACCTTC.

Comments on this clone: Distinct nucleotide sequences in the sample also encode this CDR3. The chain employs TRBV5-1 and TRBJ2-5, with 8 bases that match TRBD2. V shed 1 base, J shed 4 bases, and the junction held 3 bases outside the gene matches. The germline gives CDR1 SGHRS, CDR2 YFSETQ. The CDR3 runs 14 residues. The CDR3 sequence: CASSLTGGGETQYF. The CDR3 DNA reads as TGCGCCAGCAGCTTGACGGGAGGGGGAGAGACCCAGTACTTC.

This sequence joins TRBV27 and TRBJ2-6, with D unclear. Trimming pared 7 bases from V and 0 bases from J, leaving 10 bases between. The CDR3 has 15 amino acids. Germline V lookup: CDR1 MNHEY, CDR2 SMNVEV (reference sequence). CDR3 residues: CASKAPSSGANVLTF. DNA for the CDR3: TGTGCCAGCAAAGCGCCTAGCTCTGGGGCCAACGTCCTGACTTTC.

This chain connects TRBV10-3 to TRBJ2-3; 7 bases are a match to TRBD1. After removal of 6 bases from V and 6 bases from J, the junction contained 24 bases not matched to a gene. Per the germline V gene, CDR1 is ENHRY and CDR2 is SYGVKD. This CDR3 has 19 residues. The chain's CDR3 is CAISPHLDRSIVSTDTQYF. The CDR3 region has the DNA TGTGCCATCAGCCCACACTTGGACAGGTCCATTGTTTCTACCGATACGCAGTATTTT.

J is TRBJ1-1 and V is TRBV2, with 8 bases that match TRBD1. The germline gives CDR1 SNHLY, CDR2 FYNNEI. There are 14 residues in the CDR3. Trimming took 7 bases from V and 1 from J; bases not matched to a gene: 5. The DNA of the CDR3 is TGTGCCAGCACGAGGGGGACAGGGAACACTGAAGCTTTCTTT. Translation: CASTRGTGNTEAFF.

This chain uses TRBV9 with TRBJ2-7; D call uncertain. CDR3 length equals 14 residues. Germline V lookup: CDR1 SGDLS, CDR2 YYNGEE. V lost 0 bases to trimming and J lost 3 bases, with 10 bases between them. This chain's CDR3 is CASSVDSRYYEQYF. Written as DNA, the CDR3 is TGTGCCAGCAGCGTAGACAGCCGATACTACGAGCAGTACTTC. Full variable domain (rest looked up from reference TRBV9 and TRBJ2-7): DSGVTQTPKHLITATGQRVTLRCSPRSGDLSVYWYQQSLDQGLQFLIQYYNGEERAKGNILERFSAQQFPDLHSELNLSSLELGDSALYFCASSVDSRYYEQYFGPGTRLTVT.

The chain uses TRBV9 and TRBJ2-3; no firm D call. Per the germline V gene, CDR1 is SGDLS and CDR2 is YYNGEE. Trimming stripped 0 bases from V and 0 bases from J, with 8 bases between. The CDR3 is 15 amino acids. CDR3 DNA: TGTGCCAGCAGCGTAGCTTCGACTAGCACAGATACGCAGTATTTT. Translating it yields CASSVASTSTDTQYF. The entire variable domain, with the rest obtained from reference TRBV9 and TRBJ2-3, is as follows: DSGVTQTPKHLITATGQRVTLRCSPRSGDLSVYWYQQSLDQGLQFLIQYYNGEERAKGNILERFSAQQFPDLHSELNLSSLELGDSALYFCASSVASTSTDTQYFGPGTRLTVL.

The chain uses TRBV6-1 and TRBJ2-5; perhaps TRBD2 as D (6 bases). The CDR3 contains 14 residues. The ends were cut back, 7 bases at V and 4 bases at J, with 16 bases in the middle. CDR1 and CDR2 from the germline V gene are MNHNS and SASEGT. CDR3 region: CASISGTLPETQYF. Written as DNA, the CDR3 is TGTGCCAGCATTTCCGGGACTTTACCAGAGACCCAGTACTTC.

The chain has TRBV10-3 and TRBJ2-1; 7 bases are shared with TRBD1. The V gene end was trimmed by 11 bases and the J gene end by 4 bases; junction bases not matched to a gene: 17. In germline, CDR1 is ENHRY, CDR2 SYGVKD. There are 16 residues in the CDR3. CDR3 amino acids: CAARATTGASYNEQFF. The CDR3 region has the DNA TGTGCCGCCCGGGCCACTACAGGGGCGTCGTACAATGAGCAGTTCTTC.

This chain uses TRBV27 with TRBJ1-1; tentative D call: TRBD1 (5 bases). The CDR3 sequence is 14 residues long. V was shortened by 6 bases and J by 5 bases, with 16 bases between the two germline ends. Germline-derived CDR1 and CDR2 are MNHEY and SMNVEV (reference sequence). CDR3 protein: CASSPWGDRTEAFF. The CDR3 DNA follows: TGTGCCAGCAGCCCCTGGGGGGACCGTACTGAAGCTTTCTTT.

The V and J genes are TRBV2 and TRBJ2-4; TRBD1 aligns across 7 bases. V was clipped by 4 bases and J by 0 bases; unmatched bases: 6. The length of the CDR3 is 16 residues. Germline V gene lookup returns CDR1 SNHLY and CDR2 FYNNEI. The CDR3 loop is CASSGGQALAKNIQYF. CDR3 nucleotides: TGTGCCAGCAGTGGCGGACAGGCACTAGCCAAAAACATTCAGTACTTC.

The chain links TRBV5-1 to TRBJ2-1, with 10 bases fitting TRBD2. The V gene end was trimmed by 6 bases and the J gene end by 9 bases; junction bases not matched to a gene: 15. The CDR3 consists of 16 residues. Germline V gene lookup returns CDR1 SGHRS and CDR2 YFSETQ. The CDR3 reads CASKLVPSGSTGEQFF. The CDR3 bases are TGCGCCAGCAAACTGGTTCCTAGCGGGAGTACAGGTGAGCAGTTCTTC.

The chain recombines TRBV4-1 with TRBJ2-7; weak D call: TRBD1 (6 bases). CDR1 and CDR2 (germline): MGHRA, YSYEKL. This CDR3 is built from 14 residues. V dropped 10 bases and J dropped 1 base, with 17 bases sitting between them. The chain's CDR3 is CATGVGVYSYEQYF. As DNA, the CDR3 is TGCGCCACAGGGGTTGGTGTTTATTCCTACGAGCAGTACTTC.

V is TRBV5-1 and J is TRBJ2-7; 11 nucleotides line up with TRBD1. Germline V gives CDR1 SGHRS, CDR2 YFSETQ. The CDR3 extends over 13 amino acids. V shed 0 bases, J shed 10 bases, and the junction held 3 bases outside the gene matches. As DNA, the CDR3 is TGCGCCAGCAGCTTGGGGGACAGGGGGGACCAGTACTTC. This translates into CASSLGDRGDQYF.

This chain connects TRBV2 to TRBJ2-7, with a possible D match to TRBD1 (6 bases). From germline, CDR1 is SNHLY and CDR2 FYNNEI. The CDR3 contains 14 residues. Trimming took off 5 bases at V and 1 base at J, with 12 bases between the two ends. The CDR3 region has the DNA TGTGCCAGCAGTCCTACCAGGGGATCCTACGAGCAGTACTTC. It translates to CASSPTRGSYEQYF.

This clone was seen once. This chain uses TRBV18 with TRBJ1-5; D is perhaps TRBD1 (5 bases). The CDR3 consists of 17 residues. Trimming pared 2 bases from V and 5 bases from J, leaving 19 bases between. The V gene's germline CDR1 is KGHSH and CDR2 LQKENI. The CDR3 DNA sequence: TGTGCCAGCTCACCATGGGCAGGACAAGGGGTCTATCAGCCCCAGCATTTT. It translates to CASSPWAGQGVYQPQHF.

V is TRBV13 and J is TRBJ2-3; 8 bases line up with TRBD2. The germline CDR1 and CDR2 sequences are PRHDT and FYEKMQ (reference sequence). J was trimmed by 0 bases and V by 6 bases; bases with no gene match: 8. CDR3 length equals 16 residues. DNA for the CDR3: TGTGCCAGCAGGCTCAGCGGGAGCGGGAGCACAGATACGCAGTATTTT. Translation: CASRLSGSGSTDTQYF.

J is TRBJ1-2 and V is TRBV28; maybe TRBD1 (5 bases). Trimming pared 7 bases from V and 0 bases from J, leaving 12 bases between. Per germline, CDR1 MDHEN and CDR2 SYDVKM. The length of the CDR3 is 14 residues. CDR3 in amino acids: CASNGGTANYGYTF. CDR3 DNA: TGTGCCAGCAATGGGGGGACGGCTAACTATGGCTACACCTTC.

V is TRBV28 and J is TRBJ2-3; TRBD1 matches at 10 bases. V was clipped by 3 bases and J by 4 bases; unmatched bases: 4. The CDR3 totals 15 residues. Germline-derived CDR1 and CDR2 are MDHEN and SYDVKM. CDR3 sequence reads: CASSFPGQGSDTQYF. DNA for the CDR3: TGTGCCAGCAGTTTTCCGGGACAGGGGTCAGATACGCAGTATTTT.

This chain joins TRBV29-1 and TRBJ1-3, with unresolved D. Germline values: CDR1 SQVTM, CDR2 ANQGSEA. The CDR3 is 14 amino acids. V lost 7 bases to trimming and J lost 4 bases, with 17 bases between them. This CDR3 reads CSADSGTGGNTIYF. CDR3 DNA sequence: TGCAGCGCCGATTCGGGAACCGGGGGAAACACCATATATTTT.

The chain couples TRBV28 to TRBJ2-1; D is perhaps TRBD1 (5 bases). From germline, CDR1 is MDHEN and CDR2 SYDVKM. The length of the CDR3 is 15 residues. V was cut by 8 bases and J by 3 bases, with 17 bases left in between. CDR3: CASGPQGRDYNEQFF. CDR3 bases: TGTGCCAGCGGTCCTCAGGGCAGAGACTACAATGAGCAGTTCTTC.

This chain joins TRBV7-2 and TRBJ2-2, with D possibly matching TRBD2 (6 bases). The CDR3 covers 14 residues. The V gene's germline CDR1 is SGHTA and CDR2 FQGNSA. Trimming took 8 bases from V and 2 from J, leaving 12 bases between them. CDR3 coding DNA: TGTGCCAGCTGCTGGGGGGTAAACACCGGGGAGCTGTTTTTT. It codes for CASCWGVNTGELFF.

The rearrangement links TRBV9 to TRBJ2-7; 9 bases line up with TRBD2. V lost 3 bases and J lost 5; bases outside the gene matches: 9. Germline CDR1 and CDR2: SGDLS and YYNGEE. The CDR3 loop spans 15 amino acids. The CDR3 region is CASSALPSGIDEQYF. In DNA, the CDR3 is TGTGCCAGCAGCGCTTTACCTAGCGGGATCGACGAGCAGTACTTC.

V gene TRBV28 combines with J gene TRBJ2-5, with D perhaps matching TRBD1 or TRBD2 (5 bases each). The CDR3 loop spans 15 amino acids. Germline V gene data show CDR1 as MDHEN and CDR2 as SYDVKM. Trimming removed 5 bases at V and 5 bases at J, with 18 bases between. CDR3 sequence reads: CASSTAGTSWETQYF. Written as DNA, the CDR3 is TGTGCCAGCAGTACGGCCGGGACCTCCTGGGAGACCCAGTACTTC. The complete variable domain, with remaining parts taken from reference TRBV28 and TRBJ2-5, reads DVKVTQSSRYLVKRTGEKVFLECVQDMDHENMFWYRQDPGLGLRLIYFSYDVKMKEKGDIPEGYSVSREKKERFSLILESASTNQTSMYLCASSTAGTSWETQYFGPGTRLLVL.

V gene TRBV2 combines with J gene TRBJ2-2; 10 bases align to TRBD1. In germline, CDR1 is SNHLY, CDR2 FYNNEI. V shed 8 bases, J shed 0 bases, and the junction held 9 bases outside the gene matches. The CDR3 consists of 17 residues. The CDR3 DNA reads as TGTGCCAGCCTGGGCCGGGACAGGGGCCCGAACACCGGGGAGCTGTTTTTT. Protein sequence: CASLGRDRGPNTGELFF.

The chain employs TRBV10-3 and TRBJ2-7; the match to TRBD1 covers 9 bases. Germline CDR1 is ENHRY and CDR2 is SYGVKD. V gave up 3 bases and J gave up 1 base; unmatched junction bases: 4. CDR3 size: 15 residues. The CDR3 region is CAISDAGTGSYEQYF. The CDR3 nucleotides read TGTGCCATCAGTGACGCCGGGACAGGGTCCTACGAGCAGTACTTC.

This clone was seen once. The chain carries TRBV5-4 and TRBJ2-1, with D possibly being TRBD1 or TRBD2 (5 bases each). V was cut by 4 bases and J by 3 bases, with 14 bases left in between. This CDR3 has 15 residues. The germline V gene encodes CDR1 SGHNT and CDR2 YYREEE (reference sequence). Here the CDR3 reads CASSPAGADYNEQFF. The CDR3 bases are TGTGCCAGCAGCCCCGCCGGGGCCGACTACAATGAGCAGTTCTTC.

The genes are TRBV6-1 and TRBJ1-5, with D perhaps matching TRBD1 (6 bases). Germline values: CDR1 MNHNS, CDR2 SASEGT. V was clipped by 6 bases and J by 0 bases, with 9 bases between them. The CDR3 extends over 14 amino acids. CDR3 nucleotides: TGTGCCAGCAGCGGGGGCCCTAGCAATCAGCCCCAGCATTTT. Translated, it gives CASSGGPSNQPQHF.

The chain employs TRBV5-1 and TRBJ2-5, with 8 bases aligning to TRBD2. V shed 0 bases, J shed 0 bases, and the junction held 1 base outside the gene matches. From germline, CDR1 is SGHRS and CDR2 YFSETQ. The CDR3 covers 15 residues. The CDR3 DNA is TGCGCCAGCAGCTTGGCGGGAGGGTACCAAGAGACCCAGTACTTC. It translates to CASSLAGGYQETQYF. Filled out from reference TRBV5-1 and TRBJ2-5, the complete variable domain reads KAGVTQTPRYLIKTRGQQVTLSCSPISGHRSVSWYQQTPGQGLQFLFEYFSETQRNKGNFPGRFSGRQFSNSRSEMNVSTLELGDSALYLCASSLAGGYQETQYFGPGTRLLVL.